This TCR beta chain was retrieved from a study of blood T cell repertoires in COVID-19. Produced via immunoSEQ multiplex PCR; TCRdb's table is partial and in-frame only. The sample lists hundreds of thousands of clones, 70% to 90% occurring once. Trimming left V 4 bases short and J 0 bases short, with 10 bases between. The germline V gene encodes CDR1 LGHDT and CDR2 YNNKEL (reference sequence). The CDR3 runs to 15 residues. The chain is built from TRBV3-1 (or the pseudogene TRBV3-2) and TRBJ2-1; D unclear. Sequences were obtained from PBMCs or T cells enriched from blood (not recorded which). This receptor was taken from a middle-aged woman with acute COVID-19. CDR3 DNA: TGTGCCAGCAGCCCCGACTCGAGCTCCTACAATGAGCAGTTCTTC. Its translation: CASSPDSSSYNEQFF.